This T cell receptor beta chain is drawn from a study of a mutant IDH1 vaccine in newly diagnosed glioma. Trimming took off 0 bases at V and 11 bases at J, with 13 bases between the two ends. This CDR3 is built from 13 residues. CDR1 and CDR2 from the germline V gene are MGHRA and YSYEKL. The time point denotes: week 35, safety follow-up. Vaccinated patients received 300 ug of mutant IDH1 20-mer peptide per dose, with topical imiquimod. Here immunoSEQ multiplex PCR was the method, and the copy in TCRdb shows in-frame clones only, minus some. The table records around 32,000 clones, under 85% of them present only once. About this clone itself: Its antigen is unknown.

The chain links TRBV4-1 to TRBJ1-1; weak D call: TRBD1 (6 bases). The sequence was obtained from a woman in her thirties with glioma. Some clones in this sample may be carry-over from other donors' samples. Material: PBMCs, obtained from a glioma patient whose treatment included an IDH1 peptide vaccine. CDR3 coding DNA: TGCGCCAGCAGCCAAGAGGGGGGGACAAGCGCTTTCTTT. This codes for CASSQEGGTSAFF.